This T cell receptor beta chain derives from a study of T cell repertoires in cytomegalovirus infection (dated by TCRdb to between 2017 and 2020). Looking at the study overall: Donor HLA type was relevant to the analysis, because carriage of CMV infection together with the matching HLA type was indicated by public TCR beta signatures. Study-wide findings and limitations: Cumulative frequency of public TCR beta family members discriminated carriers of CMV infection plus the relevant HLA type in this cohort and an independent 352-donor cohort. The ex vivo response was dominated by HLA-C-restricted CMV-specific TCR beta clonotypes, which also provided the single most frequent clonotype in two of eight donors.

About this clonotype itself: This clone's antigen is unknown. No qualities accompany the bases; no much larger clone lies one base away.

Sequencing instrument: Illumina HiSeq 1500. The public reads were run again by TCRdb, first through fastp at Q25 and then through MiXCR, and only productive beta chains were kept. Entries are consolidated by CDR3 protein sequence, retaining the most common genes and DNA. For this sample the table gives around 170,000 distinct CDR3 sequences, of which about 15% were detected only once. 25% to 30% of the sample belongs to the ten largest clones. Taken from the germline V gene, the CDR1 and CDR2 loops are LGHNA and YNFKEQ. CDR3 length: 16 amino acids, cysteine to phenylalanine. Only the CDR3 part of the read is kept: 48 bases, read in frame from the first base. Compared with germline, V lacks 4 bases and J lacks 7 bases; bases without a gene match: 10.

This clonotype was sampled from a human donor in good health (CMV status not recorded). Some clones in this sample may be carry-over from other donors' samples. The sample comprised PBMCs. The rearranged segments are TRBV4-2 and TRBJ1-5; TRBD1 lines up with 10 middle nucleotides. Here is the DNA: TGTGCCAGCAGCCTGGAAGGGACAGGGGTCAACCAGCCCCAGCATTTT. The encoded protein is CASSLEGTGVNQPQHF.